The 22 T cell receptor beta chains presented below share a single source sample, sequenced in a study of identical twins (dated by TCRdb to the mid-2010s). Libraries were prepared through 5' RACE. The sequencer listed for this sample is Illumina HiSeq 2000. TCRdb trimmed public reads at Q25 via fastp, called clones via MiXCR and kept in-frame beta chains. Entries that share a CDR3 protein sequence are merged under the most common genes and DNA. The sample table lists some 1,700,000 distinct CDR3 sequences, less than 35% of them with a count of one. Clones ranked in the top ten supply more than 0.25% of the sample. Sequences were obtained from cord blood. The receptors shown here come from a newborn girl in good health.

The chain carries TRBV5-5 and TRBJ2-1; 8 nucleotides align to TRBD1. V lost 0 bases, J lost 6 bases, and 5 bases stayed unmatched. This CDR3 spans 15 amino acids. CDR1 is SGHKS and CDR2 is YYEKEE in the germline V gene (reference sequence). CDR3 amino acids: CASSLDGQGFNEQFF. Here the CDR3 DNA reads TGTGCCAGCAGCTTGGATGGACAGGGTTTCAATGAGCAGTTCTTC.

This clonotype was recorded many times. The chain uses TRBV14 and TRBJ2-1; 7 nucleotides match TRBD2. CDR1 and CDR2 (germline): SGHDN, FVKESK. Trimming cost V 0 bases and J 3 bases; bases outside gene matches: 8. This CDR3 is built from 17 residues. The CDR3 here is CASSQDVRGVFYNEQFF. The CDR3, as DNA: TGTGCCAGCAGCCAAGATGTACGGGGGGTGTTCTACAATGAGCAGTTCTTC. Supplemented by reference TRBV14 and TRBJ2-1, the full variable domain reads EAGVTQFPSHSVIEKGQTVTLRCDPISGHDNLYWYRRVMGKEIKFLLHFVKESKQDESGMPNNRFLAERTGGTYSTLKVQPAELEDSGVYFCASSQDVRGVFYNEQFFGPGTRLTVL.

This clonotype appeared a few times. V usage is TRBV3-1 and J usage is TRBJ2-3, with D maybe TRBD1 (5 bases). Trimming removed 7 bases at V and 8 bases at J, with 10 bases between. The CDR3 extends over 11 amino acids. Germline lookup yields CDR1 LGHDT and CDR2 YNNKEL (reference sequence). This CDR3 reads CASKRGATQYF. Here the CDR3 DNA reads TGTGCCAGCAAAAGGGGCGCTACGCAGTATTTT.

As DNA, the CDR3 is TGTGCCAGCAGCTTAGTTCGGTCAAGAGAAACAGCAGATACGCAGTATTTT. This gives the protein CASSLVRSRETADTQYF. This chain joins TRBV7-2 and TRBJ2-3; no clear D. The CDR3 length is 17 residues. Germline values: CDR1 SGHTA, CDR2 FQGNSA. The V and J ends lost 1 base and 4 bases respectively, with 18 bases between them. Supplemented by reference TRBV7-2 and TRBJ2-3, the full variable domain reads GAGVSQSPSNKVTEKGKDVELRCDPISGHTALYWYRQSLGQGLEFLIYFQGNSAPDKSGLPSDRFSAERTGGSVSTLTIQRTQQEDSAVYLCASSLVRSRETADTQYFGPGTRLTVL.

V gene TRBV6-6 combines with J gene TRBJ1-2; D gene uncertain. V lost 0 bases to trimming and J lost 8 bases, with 13 bases between them. The CDR3 has 14 residues. CDR1 is MNHNY, CDR2 SVGAGI, per germline (reference sequence). The CDR3: CASSYSVSDKGYTF. For the CDR3, the DNA is TGTGCCAGCAGTTACTCAGTTTCGGATAAAGGCTACACCTTC.

The rearrangement uses TRBV29-1 and TRBJ2-2; TRBD1 or TRBD2 may be the D gene (5 bases each). CDR3 length: 13 amino acids. CDR1 and CDR2 from the germline V gene are SQVTM and ANQGSEA. The V end lost 6 bases, the J end lost 5 bases, and 13 bases lay between the germline ends. The CDR3 sequence is CSVRDGKTGELFF. The CDR3 nucleotides read TGCAGCGTAAGGGACGGGAAAACCGGGGAGCTGTTTTTT.

The rearrangement links TRBV27 to TRBJ2-1; D uncertain. The ends were cut back, 7 bases at V and 0 bases at J, with 13 bases in the middle. This CDR3 spans 15 amino acids. Germline V gives CDR1 MNHEY, CDR2 SMNVEV (reference sequence). DNA of the CDR3: TGTGCCAGCATCCAGAGTGGCAGCTCCTACAATGAGCAGTTCTTC. Translation gives CASIQSGSSYNEQFF.

This chain joins TRBV5-1 and TRBJ2-5, with a possible D match to TRBD1 (6 bases). The CDR3 is 16 residues long. V lost 7 bases and J 0 bases, leaving 19 bases between the germline ends. The germline CDR1 and CDR2 sequences are SGHRS and YFSETQ. The CDR3 here is CASSEGHASYQETQYF. Here the CDR3 DNA reads TGCGCCAGCTCTGAGGGACACGCGTCGTACCAAGAGACCCAGTACTTC.

The rearrangement joins TRBV5-5 to TRBJ2-1, with a possible D match to TRBD2 (6 bases). The CDR3 runs 17 residues. V was shortened by 1 base and J by 4 bases, with 18 bases between the two germline ends. The V gene's germline CDR1 is SGHKS and CDR2 YYEKEE (reference sequence). The CDR3 spells CASSLFGGPLLYNEQFF. The CDR3 coding sequence is TGTGCCAGCAGCTTGTTCGGGGGACCCCTACTTTACAATGAGCAGTTCTTC.

This clonotype occurred a few times. This sequence joins TRBV6-6 and TRBJ1-2; 10 bases fit TRBD1. The CDR3 totals 14 residues. CDR1 is MNHNY, CDR2 SVGAGI, per germline (reference sequence). The V segment lost 7 bases and the J segment 7 bases; nucleotides outside the gene matches: 9. DNA for the CDR3: TGTGCCAGCACCGAACGTCGACAGGGGGCTGGCTACACCTTC. Translating gives CASTERRQGAGYTF.

Only a few counts were recorded for this clonotype. This chain uses TRBV20-1 with TRBJ2-7; no definite D call. The V end lost 5 bases, the J end lost 7 bases, and 9 bases lay between the germline ends. The CDR3 length is 10 residues. Germline CDR1 DFQATT, CDR2 SNEGSKA (reference sequence). The CDR3 bases are TGCAGTGCTGCGATAGGGGAGCAGTACTTC. Translating it yields CSAAIGEQYF.

Remarks on this clonotype: With a much larger clone just one base away, this may be a read error. The chain recombines TRBV5-1 with TRBJ1-2; the match to TRBD1 covers 7 bases. The CDR3 runs to 15 residues. The ends lost 1 base at V and 10 bases at J; junction bases unmatched: 13. The germline V gene has CDR1 SGHRS and CDR2 YFSETQ. CDR3 protein: CASSLQTGPLRVYTF. For the CDR3, the DNA is TGCGCCAGCAGCTTGCAGACAGGGCCCCTAAGGGTCTACACCTTC.

The table lists this clonotype with a count of one. The V and J genes are TRBV7-9 and TRBJ2-3; 10 bases align to TRBD1. This CDR3 contains 19 residues. J gave up 4 bases and V 2 bases, and 15 bases lay outside the gene matches. Germline V gene lookup returns CDR1 SEHNR and CDR2 FQNEAQ (reference sequence). The CDR3 loop is CASSLRVSATGGFADTQYF. The CDR3 bases are TGTGCCAGCAGCTTAAGGGTCTCAGCGACAGGGGGCTTCGCAGATACGCAGTATTTT.

This rearrangement joins TRBV20-1 to TRBJ2-3, with 7 positions matching TRBD1. V lost 3 bases to trimming and J lost 2 bases; unmatched junction nucleotides: 11. Germline-derived CDR1 and CDR2 are DFQATT and SNEGSKA (reference sequence). The CDR3 has 16 amino acids. The CDR3 bases are TGCAGTGCTAGCACCGTACTAGGGACAGCCACAGATACGCAGTATTTT. Translation gives CSASTVLGTATDTQYF.

This clonotype turned up a few times. The J gene is TRBJ2-5, the V gene TRBV15, with TRBD2 matching over 7 bases. Germline V gene sequence: CDR1 LNHNV, CDR2 YYDKDF (reference sequence). V dropped 3 bases and J dropped 5; count of bases not matched to a gene: 6. The CDR3 extends over 14 amino acids. The DNA of the CDR3 is TGTGCCACCAGCAGGGGAGGGGATTTGGAGACCCAGTACTTC. The encoded protein is CATSRGGDLETQYF.

The rearrangement joins TRBV20-1 to TRBJ2-7, with 9 bases identical to TRBD2. Trimming removed 6 bases from V and 2 bases from J; junction bases left unmatched: 5. The CDR3 length is 13 residues. Germline V lookup: CDR1 DFQATT, CDR2 SNEGSKA (reference sequence). The CDR3 DNA follows: TGCAGTGCCCGGGGACTAGCCCCCTACGAGCAGTACTTC. It translates to CSARGLAPYEQYF.

This clonotype was counted between two and nine times. The rearrangement uses TRBV5-1 and TRBJ1-6, with D perhaps matching TRBD1 (5 bases). The CDR3 sequence is 14 residues long. The V end lost 4 bases, the J end lost 5 bases, and 10 bases lay between the germline ends. CDR1 and CDR2 from the germline V gene are SGHRS and YFSETQ. The CDR3 loop is CASSHGGDNSPLHF. The CDR3, as DNA: TGCGCCAGCAGCCACGGGGGAGATAATTCACCCCTCCACTTT.

This clonotype was counted ten times or more. The chain has TRBV27 and TRBJ2-7; tentative D call: TRBD2 (6 bases). The CDR3 consists of 13 residues. V lost 3 bases to trimming and J lost 4 bases, with 10 bases between them. CDR1 and CDR2 (germline): MNHEY, SMNVEV (reference sequence). Here the CDR3 reads CASSFLGGYEQYF. DNA of the CDR3: TGTGCCAGCAGTTTTCTTGGGGGGTACGAGCAGTACTTC.

V and J are TRBV6-5 and TRBJ2-7; D is undetermined. The V gene lost 2 bases and the J gene lost 2 bases, with 10 bases spanning the gap. The germline V gene encodes CDR1 MNHEY and CDR2 SVGAGI. The CDR3 sequence is 14 residues long. The CDR3 spells CASSYVAGAYEQYF. CDR3 coding DNA: TGTGCCAGCAGTTACGTCGCAGGAGCCTACGAGCAGTACTTC.

The V and J genes are TRBV3-1 and TRBJ2-7; 9 positions agree with TRBD2. The J segment lost 5 bases and the V segment lost 0 bases, leaving 5 bases of the junction unmatched. Germline V gene sequence: CDR1 LGHDT, CDR2 YNNKEL (reference sequence). This CDR3 has 15 amino acids. The CDR3 reads CASSQELAGLNEQYF. In nucleotides, the CDR3 is TGTGCCAGCAGCCAAGAGCTAGCGGGACTCAACGAGCAGTACTTC.

The chain couples TRBV20-1 to TRBJ2-3; weak D call: TRBD2 (6 bases). This CDR3 spans 10 amino acids. Germline V gene lookup returns CDR1 DFQATT and CDR2 SNEGSKA (reference sequence). V lost 6 bases to trimming and J lost 8 bases, with 9 bases between them. The CDR3 sequence: CSAARGTQYF. The CDR3 bases are TGCAGTGCCGCGCGGGGTACGCAGTATTTT.

This chain joins TRBV25-1 and TRBJ2-3; 12 nucleotides agree with TRBD2. The germline CDR1 and CDR2 sequences are MGHDK and SYGVNS. Trimming at V came to 1 base and at J to 5 bases, leaving 7 bases not matched to a gene. CDR3 length equals 17 residues. CDR3 nucleotides: TGTGCCAGCAGTGAATCCCGACTAGCGGGAGACCTAGATACGCAGTATTTT. Its translation: CASSESRLAGDLDTQYF.